The 16 T cell receptor beta chains presented below share a single source sample, sequenced in a study of early T cells in non-severe SARS-CoV-2 infection (dated by TCRdb to 2020 to 2022). Library preparation employed 5' RACE. For sequencing, a NextSeq 500 was employed. The raw public reads went through TCRdb reprocessing: fastp at Q25, MiXCR clone calling, in-frame beta chains kept. Rows with a matching CDR3 protein are joined into one entry that keeps the most common DNA and genes. This sample is represented by tens of thousands of distinct CDR3 sequences; over 12% of them were singletons. In total, the top ten clones hold 3% to 3.5% of the sample. Specimen: whole blood. The receptor set was obtained from an adult who was a healthcare worker with PCR-confirmed SARS-CoV-2 infection or an uninfected control (not recorded which).

This clonotype was counted at least ten times. The CDR3 protein is CASSPPGEPQEKLFF. For the CDR3, the DNA is TGTGCCAGCAGCCCTCCGGGGGAGCCACAAGAAAAACTGTTTTTT. This chain links TRBV7-9 with TRBJ1-4; TRBD1 might be the D (5 bases). The CDR3 length is 15 residues. Germline CDR1 reads SEHNR; CDR2 reads FQNEAQ (reference sequence). Deletions cut 5 bases from V and 8 bases from J, with 18 bases between.

The CDR3 loop reads CAISERLGAGVGDTQYF. The CDR3 coding sequence is TGTGCCATCAGTGAGAGGTTGGGAGCGGGGGTGGGAGATACGCAGTATTTT. The V and J genes are TRBV10-3 and TRBJ2-3; 8 positions match TRBD2. The CDR3 loop spans 17 amino acids. Germline CDR1 ENHRY, CDR2 SYGVKD. J gave up 5 bases and V 2 bases, and 12 bases lay outside the gene matches.

This clonotype was seen a handful of times. This rearrangement joins TRBV5-5 to TRBJ2-7; D gene unclear. The CDR3 is 14 amino acids. CDR1 is SGHKS, CDR2 YYEKEE, per germline (reference sequence). V lost 0 bases, J lost 5 bases, and 12 bases lay in between. CDR3 DNA: TGTGCCAGCAGCTTGGGCCAGAAGGTGGACGAGCAGTACTTC. It is translated as CASSLGQKVDEQYF.

The chain combines TRBV3-1 with TRBJ1-2, with TRBD1 matching 9 bases. The V gene end was trimmed by 1 base and the J gene end by 8 bases; junction bases not matched to a gene: 11. This CDR3 is built from 16 residues. The germline gives CDR1 LGHDT, CDR2 YNNKEL (reference sequence). CDR3 DNA sequence: TGTGCCAGCAGCCAAGCCTCACGGACAGGGGCAACGGGCTACACCTTC. It is translated as CASSQASRTGATGYTF.

In this sample, this clonotype turned up many times. This chain joins TRBV12-3 or TRBV12-4 and TRBJ2-7; D is possibly TRBD2 (6 bases). This CDR3 has 16 amino acids. V was shortened by 6 bases and J by 7 bases, with 25 bases between the two germline ends. CDR3 coding DNA: TGTGCCAGCAGCGCCCTCCCTACGAACCTAGGAGGGGAGCAGTACTTC. Its translation: CASSALPTNLGGEQYF.

This clonotype turned up a few times. The chain uses TRBV7-2 and TRBJ2-1; no firm D call. This CDR3 is built from 15 residues. Looked up from germline, CDR1 is SGHTA and CDR2 is FQGNSA. V lost 0 bases, J lost 0 bases, and 6 bases lay in between. The chain's CDR3 is CASSLATASYNEQFF. The CDR3 DNA reads TGTGCCAGCAGCTTAGCCACTGCCTCCTACAATGAGCAGTTCTTC.

This clonotype was seen ten or more times. The chain has TRBV20-1 and TRBJ1-2, with TRBD1 matching over 10 bases. CDR1 DFQATT and CDR2 SNEGSKA come from the germline V gene (reference sequence). V was clipped by 3 bases and J by 4 bases; unmatched bases: 8. The CDR3 totals 15 residues. The CDR3, as DNA: TGCAGTGCTAGGTCGGGGACAGGGGTGACCTATGGCTACACCTTC. Its translation: CSARSGTGVTYGYTF.

The chain links TRBV20-1 to TRBJ2-1; TRBD2 agrees at 7 bases. This CDR3 spans 13 amino acids. Germline-derived CDR1 and CDR2 are DFQATT and SNEGSKA (reference sequence). J was trimmed by 10 bases and V by 2 bases; bases with no gene match: 8. DNA of the CDR3: TGCAGTGCTAGAAGGCCTAGCGGACTAGAGCAGTTCTTC. It codes for CSARRPSGLEQFF.

At least ten counts were recorded for this clonotype. The chain has TRBV9 and TRBJ2-7; 8 bases are a match to TRBD1. Per germline, CDR1 SGDLS and CDR2 YYNGEE. The CDR3 length is 13 residues. Trimming removed 4 bases from V and 4 bases from J; junction bases left unmatched: 4. CDR3 protein: CASSLDRGYEQYF. The CDR3 nucleotides are TGTGCCAGCAGCCTCGACAGGGGTTACGAGCAGTACTTC.

This clonotype was counted ten times or more. The chain links TRBV30 to TRBJ2-4; D not resolved. Trimming shortened V by 2 bases and J by 5 bases, and 7 bases separated the two germline ends. Germline V CDR1 and CDR2: GTSNPN, SVGIG (reference sequence). This CDR3 spans 12 amino acids. The CDR3 here is CAWSLVENIQYF. In DNA, the CDR3 is TGTGCCTGGAGTCTTGTCGAAAACATTCAGTACTTC.

This clonotype turned up a few times. V gene TRBV7-3 combines with J gene TRBJ2-1; 8 bases line up with TRBD2. With 10 bases clipped from V and 4 bases from J, the junction kept 3 bases outside the gene matches. The length of the CDR3 is 12 residues. The germline CDR1 and CDR2 sequences are SGHTA and FQGTGA. This chain's CDR3 is CANQRGYNEQFF. The CDR3 DNA reads as TGTGCCAATCAGCGGGGGTACAATGAGCAGTTCTTC.

This clonotype came up many times. This sequence joins TRBV7-9 and TRBJ2-5; D unclear. The germline CDR1 and CDR2 sequences are SEHNR and FQNEAQ (reference sequence). The length of the CDR3 is 12 residues. The germline V and J ends were trimmed by 2 bases and 4 bases, with 5 bases remaining between them. DNA for the CDR3: TGTGCCAGCAGCTTAAGTTCAGAGACCCAGTACTTC. Its protein product is CASSLSSETQYF.

This clonotype was recorded many times. The chain couples TRBV11-2 to TRBJ1-6, with 8 nucleotides matching TRBD1. From germline, CDR1 is SGHAT and CDR2 FQNNGV. The CDR3 sequence is 15 residues long. V lost 4 bases, J lost 13 bases, and 12 bases stayed unmatched. The CDR3 coding sequence is TGTGCCAGCAGCTCGCAGACAGGGGTAAAGGGCCCCCTCCACTTT. Translating gives CASSSQTGVKGPLHF. Based on the CDR3 plus reference TRBV11-2 and TRBJ1-6, the full variable domain is EAGVAQSPRYKIIEKRQSVAFWCNPISGHATLYWYQQILGQGPKLLIQFQNNGVVDDSQLPKDRFSAERLKGVDSTLKIQPAKLEDSAVYLCASSSQTGVKGPLHFGNGTRLTVT.

This clonotype was seen only a few times. The chain employs TRBV30 and TRBJ2-1; D is unresolved. The CDR3 sequence is 17 residues long. V was shortened by 1 base and J by 0 bases, with 16 bases between the two germline ends. Germline CDR1 reads GTSNPN; CDR2 reads SVGIG (reference sequence). The DNA of the CDR3 is TGTGCCTGGAGTGGGCGGCCGGGTGTTGGCTCCTACAATGAGCAGTTCTTC. Translated: CAWSGRPGVGSYNEQFF.

There are many counts of this clonotype. This rearrangement joins TRBV6-2 or TRBV6-3 to TRBJ2-4, with TRBD1 matching over 7 bases. V lost 2 bases and J lost 0; bases outside the gene matches: 4. The CDR3 has 16 residues. CDR1 and CDR2 (germline): MNHEY, SVGEGT. Here the CDR3 DNA reads TGTGCCAGCAGTTACCCGACAGGGCTAGCCAAAAACATTCAGTACTTC. It is translated as CASSYPTGLAKNIQYF.

The chain uses TRBV12-3 or TRBV12-4 and TRBJ2-1; 7 positions match TRBD2. The trim removed 6 bases at V and 1 base at J, leaving 3 bases unmatched. CDR3 length equals 14 residues. The CDR3 DNA is TGTGCCAGCAGCGGGACTATTTCCTACAATGAGCAGTTCTTC. Translated, it gives CASSGTISYNEQFF.